The T cell receptor beta chain under discussion was sequenced for a study of T cell changes during pregnancy in multiple sclerosis. Some clones are missing from TCRdb's copy, which holds only in-frame ones; the method was immunoSEQ multiplex PCR. The profile covers tens of thousands of clones, with 92% appearing a single time and 2.5% to 3.5% taken by the ten largest. CDR1 SGHKS and CDR2 YYEKEE come from the germline V gene (reference sequence). CDR3 size: 14 residues. Trimming pared 0 bases from V and 7 bases from J, leaving 11 bases between. The rearrangement links TRBV5-5 to TRBJ1-5; D possibly corresponds to TRBD1 (5 bases). The receptor was derived from a female donor in good health, enrolled as a control in a pregnancy study. This specimen was peripheral blood, taken in the third trimester of pregnancy. In DNA form, the CDR3 reads TGTGCCAGCAGCTTGGCAGGGTATGGACAGCCCCAGCATTTT. It specifies CASSLAGYGQPQHF.